Below, 16 T cell receptor beta chains from the same sample are listed, as sequenced in a study of CD8 T cells in Susac syndrome. Reverse transcription of roughly 0.5 to 1 ug RNA was carried out with random hexamers. TCRdb recomputed calls from the immunoSEQ multiplex PCR reads with MiXCR, one row per CDR3 protein. The sample has 110,000 to 150,000 distinct CDR3 sequences, nearly 97% seen once. Input material: CD4+ T cells from PBMCs. These receptors originate from a human donor with Susac syndrome.

The chain has TRBV7-9 and TRBJ2-1, with D possibly TRBD2 on 6 matching bases. Germline CDR1 SEHNR, CDR2 FQNEAQ (reference sequence). The V end was cut by 5 bases, the J end by 3 bases, with 14 bases between. The CDR3 is 15 residues long. CDR3 sequence: CASSIPGLLYNEQFF. The CDR3 DNA sequence: TGTGCCAGCAGCATCCCGGGACTTCTCTACAATGAGCAGTTCTTC.

J is TRBJ2-2 and V is TRBV28, with D possibly TRBD2 on 6 matching bases. In germline, CDR1 is MDHEN, CDR2 SYDVKM. V lost 2 bases to trimming and J lost 7 bases, with 14 bases between them. The length of the CDR3 is 15 residues. The CDR3 is CASSLTGAGNGELFF. CDR3 DNA sequence: TGTGCCAGCAGTTTAACGGGAGCTGGGAACGGGGAGCTGTTTTTT.

This clonotype came up once. The rearrangement joins TRBV11-2 to TRBJ2-3; D may be TRBD1 or TRBD2 (6 bases each). The CDR3 consists of 18 residues. Trimming left V 6 bases short and J 7 bases short, with 29 bases between. Germline values: CDR1 SGHAT, CDR2 FQNNGV. CDR3 coding DNA: TGTGCCAGCAGGACACCCCTGACTAAAGGGGGGAAGCGAAATACGCAGTATTTT. Protein: CASRTPLTKGGKRNTQYF.

This chain connects TRBV20-1 to TRBJ1-1; D possibly corresponds to TRBD1 (5 bases). There are 13 residues in the CDR3. The germline CDR1 and CDR2 sequences are DFQATT and SNEGSKA (reference sequence). The ends were cut back, 4 bases at V and 7 bases at J, with 16 bases in the middle. CDR3 sequence reads: CSANYGGRSEAFF. Written as DNA, the CDR3 is TGCAGTGCTAACTACGGGGGACGTAGTGAAGCTTTCTTT.

The count of this clonotype is one. The chain employs TRBV5-1 and TRBJ2-2; 7 positions agree with TRBD2. CDR1 and CDR2 from the germline V gene are SGHRS and YFSETQ. This CDR3 is 16 amino acids long. Trimming at V came to 6 bases and at J to 1 base, leaving 9 bases not matched to a gene. CDR3 protein: CASTHGGSKNTGELFF. CDR3 DNA sequence: TGCGCCAGCACCCACGGGGGGTCCAAGAACACCGGGGAGCTGTTTTTT.

V is TRBV14 and J is TRBJ2-6; D uncertain. Germline V gene data show CDR1 as SGHDN and CDR2 as FVKESK. V was cut by 1 base and J by 4 bases, with 11 bases left in between. This CDR3 contains 16 residues. The CDR3 DNA follows: TGTGCCAGCAGCCAAGGGGTCTCAGCCGGGGCCAACGTCCTGACTTTC. This sequence encodes CASSQGVSAGANVLTF.

The J gene is TRBJ2-1, the V gene TRBV19; 14 bases map to TRBD2. Looked up from germline, CDR1 is LNHDA and CDR2 is SQIVND (reference sequence). Losses at the gene ends were 5 bases for V and 5 bases for J; bases not matched to a gene: 8. The CDR3 loop spans 17 amino acids. The CDR3 is CASSPRTSGGPHNEQFF. The DNA of the CDR3 is TGTGCCAGTAGTCCACGGACTAGCGGGGGGCCTCACAATGAGCAGTTCTTC.

This chain joins TRBV28 and TRBJ2-7; perhaps TRBD2 as D (6 bases). With 6 bases removed from V and 1 base from J, the gap between germline ends came to 13 bases. CDR3 size: 14 residues. Germline CDR1 is MDHEN and CDR2 is SYDVKM. CDR3: CASSPGGGSYEQYF. CDR3 DNA: TGTGCCAGCAGCCCCGGGGGAGGTTCCTACGAGCAGTACTTC.

CDR3: CSVGLAGIADTQYF. CDR3 nucleotide sequence: TGCAGCGTCGGACTAGCGGGAATAGCAGATACGCAGTATTTT. This chain joins TRBV29-1 and TRBJ2-3; 12 bases map to TRBD2. This CDR3 spans 14 amino acids. V was pared by 6 bases and J by 4 bases, with 5 bases of the junction left unmatched. Germline loops: CDR1 SQVTM, CDR2 ANQGSEA.

V gene TRBV7-2 combines with J gene TRBJ2-6; D is uncertain. V lost 7 bases, J lost 2 bases, and 6 bases lay in between. This CDR3 is built from 13 residues. CDR1 and CDR2 from the germline V gene are SGHTA and FQGNSA. The CDR3 is CASMLTGANVLTF. The DNA for the CDR3 is TGTGCCAGCATGCTGACTGGGGCCAACGTCCTGACTTTC.

V usage is TRBV18 and J usage is TRBJ2-7; TRBD2 matches at 7 bases. V was pared by 5 bases and J by 4 bases, with 8 bases of the junction left unmatched. CDR3 length: 14 residues. Germline CDR1 and CDR2: KGHSH and LQKENI. CDR3 sequence (DNA): TGTGCCAGCTCAAGCTCGGCGGGAGATTACGAGCAGTACTTC. Its translation: CASSSSAGDYEQYF.

The V and J genes are TRBV6-1 and TRBJ2-6, with 8 bases that match TRBD1. Germline trimming cut 7 bases from V and 1 base from J; bases unmatched to any gene: 9. CDR1 and CDR2 from the germline V gene are MNHNS and SASEGT. The CDR3 sequence is 17 residues long. The CDR3 sequence: CASTPGQAYSGANVLTF. Here the CDR3 DNA reads TGTGCCAGCACCCCGGGACAGGCCTATTCTGGGGCCAACGTCCTGACTTTC.

This chain connects TRBV20-1 to TRBJ2-1; D may be TRBD2 (5 bases). The CDR3 length is 12 residues. The V gene's germline CDR1 is DFQATT and CDR2 SNEGSKA (reference sequence). V lost 6 bases, J lost 4 bases, and 10 bases lay in between. CDR3 nucleotide sequence: TGCAGTGCCGACTATGGATACAATGAGCAGTTCTTC. Translated, it gives CSADYGYNEQFF.

The chain has TRBV28 and TRBJ1-5, with a tentative D call TRBD1 (6 bases). The V and J ends lost 5 bases and 1 base respectively, with 15 bases between them. Germline CDR1 and CDR2: MDHEN and SYDVKM. The CDR3 is 16 residues long. CDR3 in amino acids: CASSKSWGGSNQPQHF. CDR3 DNA: TGTGCCAGCAGTAAGAGCTGGGGGGGCAGCAATCAGCCCCAGCATTTT. The full variable domain, completed using reference TRBV28 and TRBJ1-5, is DVKVTQSSRYLVKRTGEKVFLECVQDMDHENMFWYRQDPGLGLRLIYFSYDVKMKEKGDIPEGYSVSREKKERFSLILESASTNQTSMYLCASSKSWGGSNQPQHFGDGTRLSIL.

The chain carries TRBV28 and TRBJ2-7; D call uncertain. The CDR3 runs to 12 residues. CDR1 and CDR2 from the germline V gene are MDHEN and SYDVKM. Trimming took off 7 bases at V and 12 bases at J, with 19 bases between the two ends. CDR3 in amino acids: CASTQPRSHSYF. Here the CDR3 DNA reads TGTGCCAGCACCCAACCTCGGTCCCATTCGTACTTC.

CDR3 DNA: TGTGCCAGCGAACAGAGGAACATTCAGTACTTC. This translates into CASEQRNIQYF. The chain is built from TRBV19 and TRBJ2-4; no clear D gene. Germline CDR1 LNHDA, CDR2 SQIVND (reference sequence). CDR3 length equals 11 residues. V was trimmed by 9 bases and J by 7 bases, leaving 10 bases between them.